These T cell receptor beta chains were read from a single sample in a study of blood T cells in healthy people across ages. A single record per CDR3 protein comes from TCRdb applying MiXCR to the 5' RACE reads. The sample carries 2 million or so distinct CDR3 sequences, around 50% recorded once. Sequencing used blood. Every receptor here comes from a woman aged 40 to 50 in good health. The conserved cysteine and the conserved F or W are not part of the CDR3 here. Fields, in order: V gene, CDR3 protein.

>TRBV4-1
ASSQELQGFYGYT
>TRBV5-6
ASSQTGRISTDTQY
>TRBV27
ASSATKLYGYT
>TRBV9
ASSRSGGKGNEQF
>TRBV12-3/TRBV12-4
ASSLFGGGSFSYEQY
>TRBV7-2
ASSLGAGFEEKLF
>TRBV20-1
SARLAGGSSSTDTQY
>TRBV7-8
ASSPLRGSNEQY
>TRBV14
ASSQAHYNYGYT
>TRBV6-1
ASRDGTGLGYT
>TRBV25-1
ASSDPAGTNEKLF
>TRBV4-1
ASSRGTGLDAQY
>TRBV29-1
SVEIWDSSYNEQF
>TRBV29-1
SGGEAFNEKLF
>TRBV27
ASSSPGDRLGNEQY
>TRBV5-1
ASSYLTEKTNEQY
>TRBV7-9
ASSLPAGNTEAF
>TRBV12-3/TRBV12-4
ASSPRGASGTDTQY
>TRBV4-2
ASSQGEAGRDTDTQY
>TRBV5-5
ASSRPGAGGPVTKNIQY
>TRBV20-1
SAGRQGFYNEQF
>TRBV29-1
SVDGGNRGTDTRY
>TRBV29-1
SVEKDRGINEQF
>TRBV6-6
ASSSYRGPPGDTQY
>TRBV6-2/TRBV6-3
ASSGTGRGYEQY
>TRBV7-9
ASSLGDHTEAF
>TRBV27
PLRWKTQY
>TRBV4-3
ASSQEAFGIDTQY
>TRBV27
ASSLSQGGSSPLH
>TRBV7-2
ASNELAGANEQF
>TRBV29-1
SADREGDSYEQY
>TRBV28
ASRDYRDPQETQY